Each of the 14 T cell receptor beta chains below was sequenced from the same sample in a study of T-cell memory formation after mild COVID-19. TCRdb reprocessed the 5' RACE reads via MiXCR and lists one record per CDR3 protein. The sample has about 350,000 distinct CDR3 sequences, 25% to 30% seen once. The sample consisted of PBMCs or a T cell subset sorted from them (not recorded which). All receptors come from an adult woman who had mild COVID-19 (a few samples of this study predate the infection). Cell type and time point are not known.

The chain recombines TRBV5-1 with TRBJ2-7; the D gene could be TRBD1 or TRBD2 (5 bases each). The CDR3 spans 17 residues. Germline loops: CDR1 SGHRS, CDR2 YFSETQ. V lost 1 base to trimming and J lost 7 bases, with 24 bases between them. In nucleotides, the CDR3 is TGCGCCAGCAGCTTGTCAGTTCGAGGGGAAGGCACCTTGGAGCAGTACTTC. Encoded protein: CASSLSVRGEGTLEQYF. Full variable domain (outside the CDR3, taken from reference TRBV5-1 and TRBJ2-7): KAGVTQTPRYLIKTRGQQVTLSCSPISGHRSVSWYQQTPGQGLQFLFEYFSETQRNKGNFPGRFSGRQFSNSRSEMNVSTLELGDSALYLCASSLSVRGEGTLEQYFGPGTRLTVT.

The chain employs TRBV5-6 and TRBJ1-2, with D perhaps matching TRBD1 (6 bases). Trimming removed 4 bases from V and 3 bases from J, with 19 bases in between. Germline V gene data show CDR1 as SGHDT and CDR2 as YYEEEE. This CDR3 has 16 residues. The CDR3, as DNA: TGTGCCAGCAGCGTCCAGGGGAGCTTGACTGACTATGGCTACACCTTC. It is translated as CASSVQGSLTDYGYTF.

The chain uses TRBV18 and TRBJ2-7, with 7 positions matching TRBD2. The CDR3 loop spans 14 amino acids. Germline assignment: CDR1 KGHSH and CDR2 LQKENI. V lost 3 bases and J lost 5; bases outside the gene matches: 7. The CDR3 DNA reads as TGTGCCAGCTCACCCAGCGGGACGGGAAACGAGCAGTACTTC. Encoded protein: CASSPSGTGNEQYF.

The rearrangement links TRBV6-5 to TRBJ2-1; D may be TRBD2 (6 bases). This CDR3 contains 14 residues. V was pared by 10 bases and J by 2 bases, with 15 bases between. Germline CDR1 reads MNHEY; CDR2 reads SVGAGI. As DNA, the CDR3 is TGTGCCACGTCCGGGAGTACGGCCTACAATGAGCAGTTCTTC. Encoded protein: CATSGSTAYNEQFF.

This clonotype has a count of ten or more. The rearrangement joins TRBV6-5 to TRBJ2-7; D is perhaps TRBD1 or TRBD2 (5 bases each). Per germline, CDR1 MNHEY and CDR2 SVGAGI. The CDR3 is made up of 15 amino acids. Trimming took 6 bases from V and 5 from J, leaving 20 bases between them. CDR3 protein: CASSPGRGRVHEQYF. CDR3 in DNA: TGTGCCAGCAGCCCAGGCCGGGGCAGGGTGCACGAGCAGTACTTC.

This clonotype was counted only a few times. The V call is TRBV20-1, the J call TRBJ2-2; 7 positions match TRBD1. Germline-derived CDR1 and CDR2 are DFQATT and SNEGSKA (reference sequence). The CDR3 contains 15 residues. The V gene end was trimmed by 5 bases and the J gene end by 0 bases; junction bases not matched to a gene: 6. The CDR3 protein is CSAPTGLPNTGELFF. The DNA of the CDR3 is TGCAGTGCTCCGACAGGGCTCCCGAACACCGGGGAGCTGTTTTTT.

V and J are TRBV7-2 and TRBJ2-1; 16 bases line up with TRBD2. CDR1 is SGHTA and CDR2 is FQGNSA in the germline V gene. J was trimmed by 9 bases and V by 3 bases; bases with no gene match: 11. This CDR3 is built from 18 residues. CDR3 sequence (DNA): TGTGCCAGCAGCTTCGGGACTAGCGGGAGGGCCCTCGCGGTTGAGCAGTTCTTC. It yields the protein CASSFGTSGRALAVEQFF.

The chain joins TRBV5-1 to TRBJ1-1; 7 bases agree with TRBD1. Germline V gene lookup returns CDR1 SGHRS and CDR2 YFSETQ. The CDR3 length is 14 residues. J lost 5 bases, V lost 2 bases, and 6 bases had no gene match. The CDR3 DNA is TGCGCCAGCAGCTTCAGCACAGGGGCTACTGAAGCTTTCTTT. Its protein product is CASSFSTGATEAFF.

The chain employs TRBV20-1 and TRBJ2-1, with D perhaps matching TRBD1 (6 bases). CDR1 and CDR2 from the germline V gene are DFQATT and SNEGSKA (reference sequence). Trimming took 2 bases from V and 3 from J, leaving 17 bases between them. CDR3 length: 16 residues. DNA for the CDR3: TGCAGTGCTAGACGGTCTCGGACAGAAAACTACAATGAGCAGTTCTTC. Its protein is CSARRSRTENYNEQFF.

The chain joins TRBV12-3 or TRBV12-4 to TRBJ2-2; a weak D match, TRBD2 (5 bases). V was trimmed by 4 bases and J by 5 bases, leaving 14 bases between them. This CDR3 has 15 residues. CDR3 bases: TGTGCCAGCAGTTACGGGGTTATTCTGACCGGGGAGCTGTTTTTT. It codes for CASSYGVILTGELFF.

The genes are TRBV7-2 and TRBJ1-1, with unresolved D. CDR1 and CDR2 (germline): SGHTA, FQGNSA. This CDR3 comprises 13 residues. Between the trimmed V and J ends, which lost 8 bases and 4 bases, there was a span of 14 bases. CDR3 sequence: CASGFALLTEAFF. The CDR3 bases are TGTGCCAGCGGGTTTGCCCTTCTCACTGAAGCTTTCTTT.

This rearrangement joins TRBV6-5 to TRBJ2-2, with 8 nucleotides matching TRBD2. The junction had 4 bases not matched to a gene; V was cut back by 6 bases and J by 4 bases. Germline assignment: CDR1 MNHEY and CDR2 SVGAGI. This CDR3 has 14 residues. In nucleotides, the CDR3 is TGTGCCAGCAGCCCTAGCGGGCTCACCGGGGAGCTGTTTTTT. Translation gives CASSPSGLTGELFF.

J is TRBJ1-1 and V is TRBV6-5; 8 nucleotides match TRBD1. Germline loops: CDR1 MNHEY, CDR2 SVGAGI. The CDR3 has 15 residues. V lost 2 bases to trimming and J lost 2 bases; unmatched junction nucleotides: 4. The CDR3: CASSYDTGGNTEAFF. In DNA form, the CDR3 reads TGTGCCAGCAGTTACGATACAGGGGGAAACACTGAAGCTTTCTTT.

The sample holds a few counts of this clonotype. The chain recombines TRBV12-3 or TRBV12-4 with TRBJ2-1; 8 bases agree with TRBD2. The CDR3 is made up of 18 amino acids. Trimming took 5 bases from V and 10 from J; bases not matched to a gene: 22. This CDR3 reads CASSRWRGAPAPDLEQFF. The CDR3 nucleotides read TGTGCCAGCAGTCGTTGGCGGGGGGCCCCAGCCCCAGATCTCGAGCAGTTCTTC.